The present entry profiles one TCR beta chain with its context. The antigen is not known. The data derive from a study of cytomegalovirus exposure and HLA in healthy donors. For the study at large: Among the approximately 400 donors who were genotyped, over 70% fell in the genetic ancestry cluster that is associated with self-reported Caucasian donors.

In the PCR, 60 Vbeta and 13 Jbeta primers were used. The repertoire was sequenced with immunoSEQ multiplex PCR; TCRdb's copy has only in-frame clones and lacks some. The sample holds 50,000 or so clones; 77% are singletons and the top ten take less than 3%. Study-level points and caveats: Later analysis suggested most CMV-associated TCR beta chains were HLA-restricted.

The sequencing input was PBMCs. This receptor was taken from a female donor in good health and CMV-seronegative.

In DNA, the CDR3 is TGTGCCAGCAGCCCCGGGGGGGGGAACGAAAAACTGTTTTTT. Amino acid sequence: CASSPGGGNEKLFF. This chain links TRBV6-5 with TRBJ1-4, with D perhaps TRBD1 (5 bases). Trimming cost V 6 bases and J 8 bases, with 16 bases left between them. CDR3 length: 14 residues. The germline V gene encodes CDR1 MNHEY and CDR2 SVGAGI.